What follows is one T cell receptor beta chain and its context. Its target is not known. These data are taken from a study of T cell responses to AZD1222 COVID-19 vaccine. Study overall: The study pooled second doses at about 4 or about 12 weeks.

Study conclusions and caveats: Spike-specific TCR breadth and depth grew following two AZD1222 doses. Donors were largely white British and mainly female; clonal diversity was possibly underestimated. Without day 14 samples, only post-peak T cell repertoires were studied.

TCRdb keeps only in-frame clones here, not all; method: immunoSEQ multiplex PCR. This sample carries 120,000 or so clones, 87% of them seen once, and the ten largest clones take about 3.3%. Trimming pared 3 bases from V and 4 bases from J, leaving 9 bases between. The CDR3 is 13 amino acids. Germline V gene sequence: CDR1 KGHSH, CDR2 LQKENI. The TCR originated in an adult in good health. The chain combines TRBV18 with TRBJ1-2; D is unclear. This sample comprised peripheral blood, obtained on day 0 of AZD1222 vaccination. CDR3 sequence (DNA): TGTGCCAGCTCACCGAACAGTGGCTATGGCTACACCTTC. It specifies CASSPNSGYGYTF.